A single sample is the source of the 21 T cell receptor beta chains below, sequenced in a study of blood T cells in healthy people across ages. A second PCR of 7 to 11 cycles used a sample-barcoded 5' primer and a J-beta primer mix. MiXCR, run by TCRdb on the 5' RACE reads, gives a single entry per CDR3 protein. The repertoire includes 1.5 million to 2 million distinct CDR3 sequences, 30% to 40% of them detected once, and around 10% sits in the top ten. The sample consisted of blood. The receptors originated from a woman between 25 and 40 years old in good health.

Written as DNA, the CDR3 is TGCGCCAGCAGCTTGGAGGCTATGCGGGGAGAGACCCAGTACTTC. As protein: CASSLEAMRGETQYF. This chain connects TRBV5-1 to TRBJ2-5, with a tentative D call TRBD2 (6 bases). Germline V gives CDR1 SGHRS, CDR2 YFSETQ. The CDR3 totals 15 residues. V lost 0 bases and J 4 bases, leaving 13 bases between the germline ends.

This clonotype was observed a single time. The chain carries TRBV7-8 and TRBJ1-1; no definite D call. The V end was cut by 5 bases, the J end by 8 bases, with 12 bases between. Germline CDR1 SGHVS, CDR2 FQNEAQ. The CDR3 is 12 residues long. Here the CDR3 DNA reads TGTGCCAGCAGCCCCCATGGCACAGAAGCTTTCTTT. The encoded protein is CASSPHGTEAFF. The whole variable domain, remainder taken from reference TRBV7-8 and TRBJ1-1, is GAGVSQSPRYKVAKRGQDVALRCDPISGHVSLFWYQQALGQGPEFLTYFQNEAQLDKSGLPSDRFFAERPEGSVSTLKIQRTQQEDSAVYLCASSPHGTEAFFGQGTRLTVV.

Worth noting for this clonotype: A much more abundant neighbour one base away suggests this may be a read error. V is TRBV5-1 and J is TRBJ2-5, with TRBD1 as a possible D gene (6 bases). Germline CDR1 is SGHRS and CDR2 is YFSETQ. Deletions cut 4 bases from V and 13 bases from J, with 20 bases between. The CDR3 spans 13 residues. The CDR3: CASSGTPGYERYF. CDR3 nucleotide sequence: TGCGCCAGCAGCGGGACACCGGGATACGAGCGGTACTTC.

The V call is TRBV5-1, the J call TRBJ1-3; D is unclear. Trimming removed 3 bases at V and 3 bases at J, with 7 bases between. The CDR3 contains 13 residues. Per the germline V gene, CDR1 is SGHRS and CDR2 is YFSETQ. CDR3 residues: CASSYGDGNTIYF. The CDR3 nucleotides are TGCGCCAGCAGCTACGGTGATGGAAACACCATATATTTT.

This clonotype turned up a few times. The chain links TRBV29-1 to TRBJ2-1; 9 nucleotides agree with TRBD2. Unmatched junction bases numbered 7, after V lost 4 bases and J lost 6 bases. The CDR3 sequence is 14 residues long. Germline V lookup: CDR1 SQVTM, CDR2 ANQGSEA. The CDR3 DNA is TGCAGCGTTGGATGGCGGGGGGGCCTCAATGAGCAGTTCTTC. Translating it yields CSVGWRGGLNEQFF.

This clonotype turned up a few times. The chain combines TRBV12-5 with TRBJ2-3; 9 nucleotides line up with TRBD1. With V trimmed by 4 bases and J by 1 base, 3 bases remained unmatched. Per the germline V gene, CDR1 is LGHNT and CDR2 is FRNRAP. There are 15 residues in the CDR3. The CDR3 sequence is CASGWTGDRTDTQYF. The CDR3 nucleotides read TGTGCTAGTGGTTGGACAGGGGACCGCACAGATACGCAGTATTTT.

This rearrangement joins TRBV20-1 to TRBJ1-4; D is unresolved. Between the trimmed V and J ends, which lost 1 base and 7 bases, there was a span of 13 bases. The CDR3 contains 14 residues. CDR1 is DFQATT, CDR2 SNEGSKA, per germline (reference sequence). This chain's CDR3 is CSARGGRASEKLFF. For the CDR3, the DNA is TGCAGTGCTAGAGGCGGGAGAGCGTCTGAAAAACTGTTTTTT.

This chain links TRBV5-1 with TRBJ2-7; TRBD2 matches 7 bases. The CDR3 loop spans 15 amino acids. The V segment lost 0 bases and the J segment 2 bases; nucleotides outside the gene matches: 5. Per the germline V gene, CDR1 is SGHRS and CDR2 is YFSETQ. In nucleotides, the CDR3 is TGCGCCAGCAGCTTGGGGGGACTAAACGCCTACGAGCAGTACTTC. Amino acids: CASSLGGLNAYEQYF.

This clonotype showed up just a few times. V and J are TRBV30 and TRBJ2-7, with 11 bases identical to TRBD2. The J call may be mistaken, given a closer DNA end match to TRBJ2-5. Germline CDR1 and CDR2: GTSNPN and SVGIG (reference sequence). This CDR3 has 15 amino acids. CDR3 DNA: TGTGCCTGGAGAGTAGCGGGGGGGTTGCCAGAGACCCAGTACTTC. Translated, it gives CAWRVAGGLPETQYF.

The gene calls are TRBV27 and TRBJ2-6; no firm D call. The CDR3 has 18 amino acids. V lost 2 bases and J 0 bases, leaving 14 bases between the germline ends. Per the germline V gene, CDR1 is MNHEY and CDR2 is SMNVEV (reference sequence). The CDR3 bases are TGTGCCAGCAGTTTACGATCCGGCAAATTCTCTGGGGCCAACGTCCTGACTTTC. It translates to CASSLRSGKFSGANVLTF.

As to this clonotype: This may stem from a read error, because a much larger clone lies one nucleotide away. The chain joins TRBV25-1 to TRBJ2-7; D gene unclear. From germline, CDR1 is MGHDK and CDR2 SYGVNS. This CDR3 comprises 14 residues. For the CDR3, the DNA is TGTGCCAGCAGTGATTCAGGTCCATCCTGCGAGCAGTACTTC. It encodes CASSDSGPSCEQYF.

This clonotype was recorded only once. The V and J genes are TRBV5-1 and TRBJ2-5; D not resolved. Trimming stripped 1 base from V and 1 base from J, with 17 bases between. The CDR3 loop spans 17 amino acids. Per germline, CDR1 SGHRS and CDR2 YFSETQ. The CDR3 protein is CASSLSLFAGSQETQYF. For the CDR3, the DNA is TGCGCCAGCAGCTTGTCCCTCTTCGCTGGCAGCCAAGAGACCCAGTACTTC.

The chain employs TRBV2 and TRBJ2-7, with TRBD1 matching 7 bases. The V segment lost 3 bases and the J segment 4 bases; nucleotides outside the gene matches: 6. This CDR3 comprises 14 residues. In germline, CDR1 is SNHLY, CDR2 FYNNEI. CDR3 region: CASSDQGVFYEQYF. In nucleotides, the CDR3 is TGTGCCAGCAGTGATCAGGGGGTTTTTTACGAGCAGTACTTC.

This clonotype occurred a few times. V is TRBV24-1 and J is TRBJ2-5; D uncertain. The V end lost 3 bases, the J end lost 5 bases, and 9 bases lay between the germline ends. Germline V gives CDR1 KGHDR, CDR2 SFDVKD. This CDR3 has 13 amino acids. The CDR3 sequence: CATSDPLRETQYF. CDR3 bases: TGTGCCACCAGTGATCCCCTCCGGGAGACCCAGTACTTC.

Written as DNA, the CDR3 is TGCAGTGCTAGGTGGGGGCTCTCCTACAATGAGCAGTTCTTC. This gives the protein CSARWGLSYNEQFF. The rearrangement joins TRBV20-1 to TRBJ2-1; the D gene is possibly TRBD1 (6 bases). This CDR3 is 14 amino acids long. The V gene lost 3 bases and the J gene lost 0 bases, with 9 bases spanning the gap. Germline V gives CDR1 DFQATT, CDR2 SNEGSKA (reference sequence).

This clonotype has more than one count but fewer than ten. The gene calls are TRBV11-2 and TRBJ2-3; a weak D match, TRBD1 (5 bases). V was pared by 6 bases and J by 8 bases, with 21 bases between. The CDR3 loop spans 15 amino acids. CDR1 and CDR2 (germline): SGHAT, FQNNGV. The CDR3 coding sequence is TGTGCCAGCAGTCCCCCCGGACGCAATAGGGGTACGCAGTATTTT. Its translation: CASSPPGRNRGTQYF.

The rearrangement uses TRBV29-1 and TRBJ2-7; the D gene is possibly TRBD2 (7 bases). In germline, CDR1 is SQVTM, CDR2 ANQGSEA. The CDR3 is made up of 12 amino acids. V was clipped by 4 bases and J by 6 bases, with 13 bases between them. CDR3 sequence (DNA): TGCAGCGTTGTGGGGGGGCCCTCCGAGCAGTACTTC. As protein: CSVVGGPSEQYF.

The table lists this clonotype with a few counts. V usage is TRBV12-5 and J usage is TRBJ1-1, with a weak D call TRBD1 (5 bases). Germline V gives CDR1 LGHNT, CDR2 FRNRAP. V lost 6 bases and J 5 bases, leaving 22 bases between the germline ends. The CDR3 has 16 amino acids. CDR3 loop: CASGEGRGSVGTEAFF. The CDR3 bases are TGTGCTAGTGGCGAAGGGAGGGGTTCTGTGGGTACTGAAGCTTTCTTT.

This clonotype was observed a few times. The chain joins TRBV20-1 to TRBJ2-1, with D perhaps matching TRBD2 (5 bases). The CDR3 runs to 14 residues. In germline, CDR1 is DFQATT, CDR2 SNEGSKA (reference sequence). Between the trimmed V and J ends, which lost 5 bases and 8 bases, there was a span of 19 bases. DNA of the CDR3: TGCAGTGCTTACGCTAGCAGACTTTGGGATGAGCAGTTCTTC. It codes for CSAYASRLWDEQFF.

A few counts support this clonotype. The rearrangement uses TRBV7-2 and TRBJ2-3; D might be TRBD1 or TRBD2, each matching 5 bases. CDR1 is SGHTA and CDR2 is FQGNSA in the germline V gene. Trimming took 7 bases from V and 0 from J, leaving 11 bases between them. The CDR3 totals 14 residues. The CDR3 nucleotides are TGTGCCAGCACCCTCGGGGCTAGCACAGATACGCAGTATTTT. Translating it yields CASTLGASTDTQYF.

This clonotype was detected only once. A much larger clone differs from this one at a single base, so this may be a read error. The chain employs TRBV11-2 and TRBJ2-1; tentatively, D is TRBD2 (7 bases). The germline V and J ends were trimmed by 5 bases and 1 base, with 12 bases remaining between them. CDR1 and CDR2 (germline): SGHAT, FQNNGV. The CDR3 is 15 residues long. The CDR3 nucleotides read TGTGCCAGCAGCAAGGGGGAGGGGTCCTACAATGAGCAGTTCTTC. Its protein is CASSKGEGSYNEQFF.